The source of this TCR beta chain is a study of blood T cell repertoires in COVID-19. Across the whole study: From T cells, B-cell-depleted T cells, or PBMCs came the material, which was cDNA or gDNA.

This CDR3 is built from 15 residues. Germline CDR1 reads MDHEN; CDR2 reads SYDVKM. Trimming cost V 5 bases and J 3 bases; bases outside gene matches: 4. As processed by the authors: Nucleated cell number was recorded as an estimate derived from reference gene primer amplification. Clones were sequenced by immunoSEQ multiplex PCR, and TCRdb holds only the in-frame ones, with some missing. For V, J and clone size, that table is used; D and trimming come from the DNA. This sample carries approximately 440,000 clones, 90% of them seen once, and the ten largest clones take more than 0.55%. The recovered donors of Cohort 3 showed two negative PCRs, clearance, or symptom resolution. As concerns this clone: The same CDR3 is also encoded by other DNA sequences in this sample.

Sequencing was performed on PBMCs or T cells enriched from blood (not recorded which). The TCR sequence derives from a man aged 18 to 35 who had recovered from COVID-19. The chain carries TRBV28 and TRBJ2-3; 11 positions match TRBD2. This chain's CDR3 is CASSGGTSGTDTQYF. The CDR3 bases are TGTGCCAGCAGTGGGGGGACTAGCGGTACAGATACGCAGTATTTT. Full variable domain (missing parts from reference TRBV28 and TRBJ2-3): DVKVTQSSRYLVKRTGEKVFLECVQDMDHENMFWYRQDPGLGLRLIYFSYDVKMKEKGDIPEGYSVSREKKERFSLILESASTNQTSMYLCASSGGTSGTDTQYFGPGTRLTVL.